A selection of T cell receptor beta chains follows, all from one sample in a study of regulatory T cells in long-lasting Graves disease. In TCRdb, the multiplex PCR reads were re-called with MiXCR into one record per CDR3 protein. Of 680,000 or so distinct CDR3 sequences detected, 15% to 20% appear once; the ten largest clones hold more than 15%. The data were also submitted as part of a second study, on T cells in Graves' hyperthyroidism and ophthalmopathy.

The sample here was peripheral blood mononuclear cells (PBMCs), taken at new diagnosis, from a patient treated with antithyroid drugs. The receptors originated from a woman in her twenties or thirties with Graves disease. CDR3s include the opening cysteine and the closing phenylalanine or tryptophan. Fields, in order: J gene, V gene, clone size, CDR3 protein. Part of the rows lack a size; the others show once, few, many or a class for expanded clones.

J: TRBJ2-2; V: TRBV6-2/TRBV6-3; size: few; CDR3: CASRAPNTGELFF
J: TRBJ1-5; V: TRBV6-1; size: few; CDR3: CASSGRDINQPQHF
J: TRBJ2-7; V: TRBV29-1; size: .; CDR3: CSFVTALDYEQYF
J: TRBJ1-5; V: TRBV12-3/TRBV12-4; size: .; CDR3: CASSNWQGASGNQPQHF
J: TRBJ1-5; V: TRBV15; size: .; CDR3: CATSRDLGSNQPQHF
J: TRBJ2-1; V: TRBV7-8; size: few; CDR3: CASSLERLADSSYNEQFF
J: TRBJ2-3; V: TRBV28; size: many; CDR3: CASSRSRTLAGGDTQYF
J: TRBJ1-2; V: TRBV5-5; size: .; CDR3: CASSSPRQGVYGYTF
J: TRBJ2-2; V: TRBV24-1; size: few; CDR3: CATSDLYPGTGELFF
J: TRBJ2-5; V: TRBV12-3/TRBV12-4; size: many; CDR3: CASRPTGTSGRGSETQYF
J: TRBJ2-4; V: TRBV12-3/TRBV12-4; size: .; CDR3: CASSLLSQSVQYF
J: TRBJ1-5; V: TRBV12-3/TRBV12-4; size: .; CDR3: CASSTTGGGNQPQHF
J: TRBJ1-2; V: TRBV12-3/TRBV12-4; size: many; CDR3: CASSSTEKGAGYTF
J: TRBJ2-3; V: TRBV2; size: many; CDR3: CASSDELTDTQYF
J: TRBJ1-5; V: TRBV6-5; size: many; CDR3: CASSYSTGPGQPQHF
J: TRBJ1-4; V: TRBV10-3; size: many; CDR3: CAISESSRGGSEKLFF
J: TRBJ2-5; V: TRBV20-1; size: .; CDR3: CSARVIKETQYF
J: TRBJ1-5; V: TRBV7-2; size: few; CDR3: CASSQSRVQPQHF
J: TRBJ2-1; V: TRBV19; size: .; CDR3: CASKDAGGFYNEQFF
J: TRBJ2-2; V: TRBV6-1; size: many; CDR3: CASSRTGAGELFF
J: TRBJ2-6; V: TRBV7-9; size: few; CDR3: CASSSVNRSGANVLTF
J: TRBJ2-5; V: TRBV9; size: .; CDR3: CASSPGLAGVVGGTQYF
J: TRBJ1-4; V: TRBV20-1; size: many; CDR3: CSARPGHNEKLFF
J: TRBJ1-1; V: TRBV7-9; size: many; CDR3: CASSSSSSEAFF
J: TRBJ2-2; V: TRBV15; size: few; CDR3: CATSPRALAGVTGELFF
J: TRBJ1-1; V: TRBV10-3; size: .; CDR3: CAISAGGVPSKNTEAFF
J: TRBJ1-2; V: TRBV3-1; size: many; CDR3: CASSQTGRANYGYTF
J: TRBJ2-7; V: TRBV11-2; size: many; CDR3: CASSLDGDFSEQYF
J: TRBJ1-6; V: TRBV6-5; size: many; CDR3: CASSYRQGSSPLHF
J: TRBJ1-1; V: TRBV3-1; size: many; CDR3: CASSQAQGTTFF
J: TRBJ2-2; V: TRBV7-9; size: .; CDR3: CASSLNPNTGELFF
J: TRBJ2-1; V: TRBV5-1; size: many; CDR3: CASSLLAGGGREQFF
J: TRBJ2-5; V: TRBV2; size: many; CDR3: CASSPDREETQYF
J: TRBJ2-5; V: TRBV19; size: few; CDR3: CASSRDPRETQYF
J: TRBJ2-7; V: TRBV19; size: .; CDR3: CASSILGTANSYEQYF
J: TRBJ2-7; V: TRBV20-1; size: .; CDR3: CSAIGGSGTYEQYF
J: TRBJ2-1; V: TRBV20-1; size: few; CDR3: CSAPRDGSANNEQFF
J: TRBJ1-5; V: TRBV12-3/TRBV12-4; size: many; CDR3: CASSQQNSNQPQHF
J: TRBJ2-1; V: TRBV12-3/TRBV12-4; size: many; CDR3: CASSFANEQFF
J: TRBJ2-7; V: TRBV29-1; size: few; CDR3: CSVEDPGTGFYEQYF
J: TRBJ1-5; V: TRBV20-1; size: few; CDR3: CSARDGGKGQPQHF